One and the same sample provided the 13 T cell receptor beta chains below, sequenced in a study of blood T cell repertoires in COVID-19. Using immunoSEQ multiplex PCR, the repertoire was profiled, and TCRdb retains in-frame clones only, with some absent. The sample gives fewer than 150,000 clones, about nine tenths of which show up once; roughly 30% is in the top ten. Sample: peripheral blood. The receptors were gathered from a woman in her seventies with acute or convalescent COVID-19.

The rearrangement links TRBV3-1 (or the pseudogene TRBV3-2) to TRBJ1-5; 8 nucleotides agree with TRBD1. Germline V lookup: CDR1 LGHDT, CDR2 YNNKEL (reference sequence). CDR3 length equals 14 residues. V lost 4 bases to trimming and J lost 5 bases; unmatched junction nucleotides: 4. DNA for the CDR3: TGTGCCAGCAGCCGGTCAGGGGGCGATCAGCCCCAGCATTTT. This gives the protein CASSRSGGDQPQHF.

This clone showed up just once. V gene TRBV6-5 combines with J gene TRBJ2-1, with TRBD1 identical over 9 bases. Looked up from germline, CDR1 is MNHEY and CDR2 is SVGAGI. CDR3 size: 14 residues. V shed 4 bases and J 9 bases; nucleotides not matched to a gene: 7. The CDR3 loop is CASSSWTGAGEQFF. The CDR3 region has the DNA TGTGCCAGCAGTTCTTGGACAGGGGCGGGTGAGCAGTTCTTC.

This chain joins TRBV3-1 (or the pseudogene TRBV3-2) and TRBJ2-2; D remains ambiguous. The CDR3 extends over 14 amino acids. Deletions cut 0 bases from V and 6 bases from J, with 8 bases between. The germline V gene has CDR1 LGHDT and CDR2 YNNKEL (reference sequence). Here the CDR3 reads CASSQDGVAGELFF. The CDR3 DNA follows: TGTGCCAGCAGCCAAGATGGAGTTGCCGGGGAGCTGTTTTTT.

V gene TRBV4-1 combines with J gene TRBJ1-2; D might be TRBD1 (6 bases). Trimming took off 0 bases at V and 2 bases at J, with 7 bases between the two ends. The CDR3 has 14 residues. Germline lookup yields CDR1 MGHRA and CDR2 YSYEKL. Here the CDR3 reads CASSQDRGNYGYTF. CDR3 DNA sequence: TGCGCCAGCAGCCAAGATAGGGGGAACTATGGCTACACCTTC.

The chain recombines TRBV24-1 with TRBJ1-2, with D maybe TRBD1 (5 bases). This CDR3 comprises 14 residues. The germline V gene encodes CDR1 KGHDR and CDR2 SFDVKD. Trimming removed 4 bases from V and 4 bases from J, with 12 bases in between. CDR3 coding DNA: TGTGCCACCAGTGACCCCGGGAGGGGCTATGGCTACACCTTC. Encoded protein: CATSDPGRGYGYTF.

CDR3 in DNA: TGTGCCAGCAGGTACCGGGACACTCAGCCCCAGCATTTT. Residues: CASRYRDTQPQHF. The chain is built from TRBV12-3 or TRBV12-4 and TRBJ1-5; TRBD1 is a possible D gene (6 bases). This CDR3 comprises 13 residues. The V end was cut by 6 bases, the J end by 6 bases, with 12 bases between.

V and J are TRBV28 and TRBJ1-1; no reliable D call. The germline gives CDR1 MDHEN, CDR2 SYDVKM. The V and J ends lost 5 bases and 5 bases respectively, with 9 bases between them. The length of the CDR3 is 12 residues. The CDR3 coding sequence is TGTGCCAGCAGTCCCGGTATTACTGAAGCTTTCTTT. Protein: CASSPGITEAFF.

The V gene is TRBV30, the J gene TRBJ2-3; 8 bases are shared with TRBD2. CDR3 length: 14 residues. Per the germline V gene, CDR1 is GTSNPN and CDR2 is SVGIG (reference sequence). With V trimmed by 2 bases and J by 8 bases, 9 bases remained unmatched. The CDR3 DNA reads TGTGCCTGGAGTATCGGGGGGGGCCTGGCTACGCAGTATTTT. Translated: CAWSIGGGLATQYF.

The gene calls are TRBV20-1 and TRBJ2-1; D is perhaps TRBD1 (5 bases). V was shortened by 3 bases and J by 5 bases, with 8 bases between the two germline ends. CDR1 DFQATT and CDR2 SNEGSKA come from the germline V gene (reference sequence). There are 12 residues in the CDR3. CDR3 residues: CSASSDNNEQFF. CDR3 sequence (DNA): TGCAGTGCTAGTTCGGACAACAATGAGCAGTTCTTC.

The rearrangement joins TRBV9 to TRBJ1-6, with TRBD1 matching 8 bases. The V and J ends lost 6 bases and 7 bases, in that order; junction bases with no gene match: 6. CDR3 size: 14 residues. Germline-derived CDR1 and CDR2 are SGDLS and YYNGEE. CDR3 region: CASTLTGGNSPLHF. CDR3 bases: TGTGCCAGCACCCTAACAGGGGGGAATTCACCCCTCCACTTT.

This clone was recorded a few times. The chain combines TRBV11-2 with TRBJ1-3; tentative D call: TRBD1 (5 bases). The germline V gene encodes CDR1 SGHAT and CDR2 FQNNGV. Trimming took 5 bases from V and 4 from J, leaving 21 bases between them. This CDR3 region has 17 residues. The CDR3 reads CASSLPGGSSSGNTIYF. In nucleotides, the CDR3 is TGTGCCAGCAGCCTTCCGGGGGGAAGCTCTTCGGGAAACACCATATATTTT.

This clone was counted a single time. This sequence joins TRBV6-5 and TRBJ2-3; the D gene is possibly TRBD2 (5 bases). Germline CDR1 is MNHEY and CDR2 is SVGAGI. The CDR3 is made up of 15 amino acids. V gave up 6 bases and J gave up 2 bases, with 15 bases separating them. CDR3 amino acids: CASRGEGSATDTQYF. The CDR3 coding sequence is TGTGCCAGCAGGGGAGAAGGATCCGCCACAGATACGCAGTATTTT.

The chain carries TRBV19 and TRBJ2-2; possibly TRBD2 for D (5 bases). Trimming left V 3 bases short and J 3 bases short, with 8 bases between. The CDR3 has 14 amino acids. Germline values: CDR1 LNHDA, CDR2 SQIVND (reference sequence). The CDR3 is CASSIGRDTGELFF. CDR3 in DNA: TGTGCCAGTAGTATCGGGCGGGACACCGGGGAGCTGTTTTTT. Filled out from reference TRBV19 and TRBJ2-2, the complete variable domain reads DGGITQSPKYLFRKEGQNVTLSCEQNLNHDAMYWYRQDPGQGLRLIYYSQIVNDFQKGDIAEGYSVSREKKESFPLTVTSAQKNPTAFYLCASSIGRDTGELFFGEGSRLTVL.